This T cell receptor (beta chain) appears in the sequencing data of a study of blood T cell repertoires in COVID-19. Study overall: Both acute and convalescent COVID-19 samples were obtained from the United States, Italy and Spain. PBMCs, B-cell-depleted T cells, or T cells were the source of the cDNA or gDNA that made up the material.

CDR1 and CDR2 (germline): SGHRS, YFSETQ. Trimming cost V 0 bases and J 4 bases; bases outside gene matches: 8. This CDR3 comprises 16 residues. Original data processing: Estimation of nucleated cell counts relied on the amplification of reference gene primers. Clones were sequenced by immunoSEQ multiplex PCR, and TCRdb holds only the in-frame ones, with some missing. V and J calls and clone size come straight from that table; D and trimming were deduced from the DNA. The data hold 100,000 to 150,000 clones, with roughly 84% observed a single time. This chain connects TRBV5-1 to TRBJ2-3; TRBD2 matches 7 bases. Sequencing used peripheral blood. This TCR derives from a woman aged 80 or over with acute or convalescent COVID-19. The CDR3 protein is CASSLAGGRAADTQYF. CDR3 nucleotides: TGCGCCAGCAGCTTGGCCGGGGGGAGGGCCGCAGATACGCAGTATTTT.